The present T cell receptor (beta chain) was sequenced within a study of blood T cell repertoires in COVID-19. Study overall: The samples span acute and convalescent COVID-19 from the United States, Italy and Spain. Sample material is recorded as cDNA or gDNA derived from T cells, B-cell-depleted T cells, or PBMCs.

In the authors' methods: Estimated nucleated cell counts came from reference gene primer amplification. Sequenced by immunoSEQ multiplex PCR; TCRdb stores in-frame clones only, minus some. V, J and clone size were drawn from that table, and D and trimming were deduced from the DNA. The table has 200,000 to 300,000 clones, more than 75% seen once; the top ten hold 1.5% to 2%. V lost 2 bases and J lost 3, with 7 bases in between. The CDR3 totals 14 residues. Germline-derived CDR1 and CDR2 are SGHTA and FQGNSA. The source of this sequence is a woman aged 55-69 years who had recovered from COVID-19. Sequencing input: peripheral blood. This chain joins TRBV7-2 and TRBJ2-2; maybe TRBD1 (5 bases). The CDR3 region is CASSLIRDTGELFF. The CDR3 DNA sequence: TGTGCCAGCAGCTTAATCAGGGACACCGGGGAGCTGTTTTTT. The whole variable domain, remainder taken from reference TRBV7-2 and TRBJ2-2, is GAGVSQSPSNKVTEKGKDVELRCDPISGHTALYWYRQSLGQGLEFLIYFQGNSAPDKSGLPSDRFSAERTGGSVSTLTIQRTQQEDSAVYLCASSLIRDTGELFFGEGSRLTVL.